These 25 T cell receptor beta chains originate from one sample sequenced in a study of T cell responses to AZD1222 COVID-19 vaccine. Clones were read by immunoSEQ multiplex PCR, and TCRdb kept only the in-frame ones, dropping some. The sample includes about 28,000 clones, 78% seen only once; the top ten take around 6.1%. The starting material was peripheral blood, obtained on day 0 of AZD1222 vaccination. The receptor source for this set is an adult in good health.

V is TRBV7-9 and J is TRBJ2-3; weak D call: TRBD2 (6 bases). The length of the CDR3 is 15 residues. Germline V gives CDR1 SEHNR, CDR2 FQNEAQ (reference sequence). Trimming stripped 4 bases from V and 2 bases from J, with 13 bases between. CDR3 protein: CASSSGAGPTDTQYF. In nucleotides, the CDR3 is TGTGCCAGCAGCTCCGGGGCGGGGCCCACAGATACGCAGTATTTT.

This chain links TRBV4-1 with TRBJ2-1; no definite D call. The CDR3 is 11 amino acids. Trimming took 3 bases from V and 3 from J, leaving 0 bases between them. Germline CDR1 MGHRA, CDR2 YSYEKL. CDR3 sequence (DNA): TGCGCCAGCAGCCACTACAATGAGCAGTTCTTC. It translates to CASSHYNEQFF.

This clone is a singleton in its sample. The chain has TRBV29-1 and TRBJ1-2, with TRBD1 matching 8 bases. From germline, CDR1 is SQVTM and CDR2 ANQGSEA. This CDR3 is built from 12 residues. The J segment lost 8 bases and the V segment lost 7 bases, leaving 9 bases of the junction unmatched. The chain's CDR3 is CSATGQGDGYTF. CDR3 DNA sequence: TGCAGCGCCACAGGACAGGGTGACGGCTACACCTTC.

This rearrangement joins TRBV18 to TRBJ1-1; no firm D call. This CDR3 has 15 residues. V was clipped by 3 bases and J by 4 bases, with 15 bases between them. Germline V gene data show CDR1 as KGHSH and CDR2 as LQKENI. The CDR3 nucleotides are TGTGCCAGCTCACCGGCGGGGTATGGATCCACTGAAGCTTTCTTT. Protein: CASSPAGYGSTEAFF.

In this sample, this clone turned up once. The chain carries TRBV5-6 and TRBJ1-4; 9 bases are shared with TRBD1. Germline V gene sequence: CDR1 SGHDT, CDR2 YYEEEE. The junction had 7 bases not matched to a gene; V was cut back by 2 bases and J by 8 bases. This CDR3 has 15 amino acids. In nucleotides, the CDR3 is TGTGCCAGCAGCTTACGACAGGGGGGCCGAGAAAAACTGTTTTTT. Residues: CASSLRQGGREKLFF.

J is TRBJ2-1 and V is TRBV7-2; D might be TRBD1 or TRBD2, each matching 5 bases. Germline CDR1 SGHTA, CDR2 FQGNSA. With 11 bases removed from V and 6 bases from J, the gap between germline ends came to 17 bases. The CDR3 length is 13 residues. This CDR3 reads CAGGPYGTNEQFF. CDR3 in DNA: TGTGCCGGGGGACCCTATGGTACCAATGAGCAGTTCTTC.

This chain's CDR3 is CASSLDRQSLSAFF. CDR3 in DNA: TGCGCCAGCAGCTTGGATCGGCAGTCGTTGAGTGCTTTCTTT. This sequence joins TRBV5-1 and TRBJ1-1; D is ambiguous. V was clipped by 0 bases and J by 11 bases, with 17 bases between them. This CDR3 contains 14 residues. Looked up from germline, CDR1 is SGHRS and CDR2 is YFSETQ.

The rearrangement joins TRBV18 to TRBJ1-1; maybe TRBD1 (6 bases). The germline gives CDR1 KGHSH, CDR2 LQKENI. Trimming pared 4 bases from V and 1 base from J, leaving 16 bases between. There are 16 residues in the CDR3. The CDR3, as DNA: TGTGCCAGCTCACGGGGAGTTGGGGGGCCGAACACTGAAGCTTTCTTT. It specifies CASSRGVGGPNTEAFF.

The J gene is TRBJ2-1, the V gene TRBV5-1, with 14 bases lining up with TRBD2. The J segment lost 7 bases and the V segment lost 4 bases, leaving 7 bases of the junction unmatched. The CDR3 extends over 16 amino acids. Per the germline V gene, CDR1 is SGHRS and CDR2 is YFSETQ. CDR3 residues: CASSPTSGGARNEQFF. The CDR3 bases are TGCGCCAGCAGCCCGACTAGCGGGGGGGCGAGAAATGAGCAGTTCTTC.

The chain employs TRBV3-1 (or the pseudogene TRBV3-2) and TRBJ2-1; no reliable D call. Germline loops: CDR1 LGHDT, CDR2 YNNKEL (reference sequence). The V gene lost 4 bases and the J gene lost 5 bases, with 21 bases spanning the gap. The CDR3 totals 17 residues. The CDR3 spells CASSLSDPFHSDNEQFF. The DNA for the CDR3 is TGTGCCAGCAGCCTTTCGGATCCCTTCCATTCCGACAATGAGCAGTTCTTC.

This chain joins TRBV10-3 and TRBJ2-3; D is unresolved. Germline V gene sequence: CDR1 ENHRY, CDR2 SYGVKD. Trimming pared 4 bases from V and 1 base from J, leaving 12 bases between. This CDR3 is built from 15 residues. The CDR3 spells CAISVGALGTDTQYF. Here the CDR3 DNA reads TGTGCCATCAGTGTAGGTGCCCTGGGCACAGATACGCAGTATTTT.

This clone was seen just once. CDR3 loop: CSVDLGASTDTQYF. The CDR3, as DNA: TGCAGCGTTGATTTGGGGGCTAGCACAGATACGCAGTATTTT. The chain uses TRBV29-1 and TRBJ2-3; possibly TRBD1 for D (6 bases). The CDR3 runs 14 residues. Deletions cut 3 bases from V and 0 bases from J, with 10 bases between. Germline V CDR1 and CDR2: SQVTM, ANQGSEA.

The chain couples TRBV6-5 to TRBJ2-7; 7 nucleotides match TRBD2. The germline CDR1 and CDR2 sequences are MNHEY and SVGAGI. This CDR3 is built from 16 residues. With V trimmed by 0 bases and J by 0 bases, 5 bases remained unmatched. CDR3 in DNA: TGTGCCAGCAGTTACTCGAGCGGGACGATCTCCTACGAGCAGTACTTC. It is translated as CASSYSSGTISYEQYF.

The chain couples TRBV7-6 to TRBJ1-1, with TRBD1 identical over 8 bases. Trimming at V came to 8 bases and at J to 0 bases, leaving 8 bases not matched to a gene. The CDR3 contains 15 residues. Germline lookup yields CDR1 SGHVS and CDR2 FNYEAQ. The chain's CDR3 is CASGNRGGMNTEAFF. The CDR3 region has the DNA TGTGCCAGCGGAAACAGGGGGGGCATGAACACTGAAGCTTTCTTT.

This clone was seen only once. The rearrangement links TRBV7-2 to TRBJ1-5; TRBD1 matches 7 bases. Trimming removed 1 base from V and 7 bases from J; junction bases left unmatched: 4. CDR3 size: 14 residues. The germline CDR1 and CDR2 sequences are SGHTA and FQGNSA. The CDR3 sequence: CASSLGEGAQPQHF. CDR3 bases: TGTGCCAGCAGCTTAGGAGAGGGGGCCCAGCCCCAGCATTTT.

The chain joins TRBV4-1 to TRBJ2-1, with 11 bases fitting TRBD2. The V segment lost 0 bases and the J segment 8 bases; nucleotides outside the gene matches: 9. The germline gives CDR1 MGHRA, CDR2 YSYEKL. The CDR3 length is 17 residues. CDR3 protein: CASSQDPTLAGEYEQFF. The CDR3 region has the DNA TGCGCCAGCAGCCAAGATCCAACACTAGCGGGGGAATATGAGCAGTTCTTC.

The chain recombines TRBV29-1 with TRBJ2-3, with D possibly being TRBD2 (5 bases). The germline CDR1 and CDR2 sequences are SQVTM and ANQGSEA. V lost 3 bases and J lost 6, with 19 bases in between. CDR3 size: 15 residues. For the CDR3, the DNA is TGCAGCGTTGATGGTCGGAGATTACCGGGGGATACGCAGTATTTT. Translated: CSVDGRRLPGDTQYF.

The rearrangement links TRBV19 to TRBJ1-2, with 8 positions matching TRBD1. The CDR3 contains 17 residues. V lost 3 bases, J lost 5 bases, and 14 bases stayed unmatched. Germline CDR1 LNHDA, CDR2 SQIVND (reference sequence). The CDR3 DNA reads as TGTGCCAGTAGTATGACCCCGGTGGCAGGGGGCTGGTATGGCTACACCTTC. This encodes CASSMTPVAGGWYGYTF.

In its sample, this clone ranks as medium-sized. The chain is built from TRBV5-1 and TRBJ2-2, with 16 bases lining up with TRBD2. The CDR3 spans 21 residues. The ends lost 3 bases at V and 6 bases at J; junction bases unmatched: 17. Germline V CDR1 and CDR2: SGHRS, YFSETQ. CDR3 protein: CASSSRPLGLAGGLSSGELFF. In DNA, the CDR3 is TGCGCCAGCAGCTCTCGACCCCTGGGACTAGCGGGGGGGCTGTCGTCCGGGGAGCTGTTTTTT.

The rearrangement joins TRBV5-1 to TRBJ2-1, with D maybe TRBD1 (6 bases). V was clipped by 4 bases and J by 9 bases, with 20 bases between them. Germline V lookup: CDR1 SGHRS, CDR2 YFSETQ. The CDR3 totals 15 residues. CDR3 nucleotides: TGCGCCAGCAGCCCCGGGTGGGGGCCGCAGAGTGAGCAGTTCTTC. Its translation: CASSPGWGPQSEQFF.

The chain employs TRBV19 and TRBJ2-7, with D perhaps TRBD1 (5 bases). The CDR3 runs 13 residues. In germline, CDR1 is LNHDA, CDR2 SQIVND (reference sequence). Trimming took 4 bases from V and 2 from J, leaving 9 bases between them. DNA of the CDR3: TGTGCCAGTAGTACGACAGCCACCTACGAGCAGTACTTC. Its protein product is CASSTTATYEQYF.

This sequence joins TRBV5-4 and TRBJ1-4, with TRBD1 matching 9 bases. From germline, CDR1 is SGHNT and CDR2 YYREEE (reference sequence). This CDR3 region has 14 residues. V gave up 7 bases and J gave up 8 bases; unmatched junction bases: 9. The CDR3 DNA follows: TGTGCCAGCCACGTACAGGGGGCGTTGGAAAAACTGTTTTTT. Its translation: CASHVQGALEKLFF.

The chain recombines TRBV14 with TRBJ2-1; D possibly corresponds to TRBD2 (5 bases). Trimming took 1 base from V and 7 from J, leaving 14 bases between them. Germline CDR1 and CDR2: SGHDN and FVKESK. The CDR3 sequence is 15 residues long. The CDR3, as DNA: TGTGCCAGCAGCCAAGTAAGGGCGGGTAAGAATGAGCAGTTCTTC. Its protein product is CASSQVRAGKNEQFF.

The sample holds a few counts of this clone. This chain uses TRBV7-9 with TRBJ1-4; no reliable D call. Trimming shortened V by 3 bases and J by 4 bases, and 15 bases separated the two germline ends. The CDR3 is made up of 16 amino acids. The germline V gene has CDR1 SEHNR and CDR2 FQNEAQ (reference sequence). The CDR3 nucleotides are TGTGCCAGCAGCTTCTCGTTAGGACGGGTTAATGAAAAACTGTTTTTT. Encoded protein: CASSFSLGRVNEKLFF. Based on the CDR3 plus reference TRBV7-9 and TRBJ1-4, the full variable domain is DTGVSQNPRHKITKRGQNVTFRCDPISEHNRLYWYRQTLGQGPEFLTYFQNEAQLEKSRLLSDRFSAERPKGSFSTLEIQRTEQGDSAMYLCASSFSLGRVNEKLFFGSGTQLSVL.

CDR3 loop: CASSLGWVGRIGNTIYF. The CDR3 bases are TGTGCCAGCAGCTTAGGCTGGGTAGGGAGGATCGGAAACACCATATATTTT. The chain couples TRBV7-8 to TRBJ1-3, with D unclear. Germline V gives CDR1 SGHVS, CDR2 FQNEAQ. With 1 base removed from V and 4 bases from J, the gap between germline ends came to 17 bases. This CDR3 spans 17 amino acids.